This TCR beta chain was captured by sequencing in a study of blood T cell repertoires in COVID-19. Across the whole study: Italy, Spain and the United States were the sources of the convalescent and acute COVID-19 samples.

How the authors handled the data: Amplification from reference gene primers served as the basis for estimated nucleated cell counts. Some clones are missing from TCRdb's copy, which holds only in-frame ones; the method was immunoSEQ multiplex PCR. The DNA was the basis for D and trimming; V, J and clone size are from that table. The sample holds about 38,000 clones, around 90% seen once. The table lists this clone with a count of one. The receptor was isolated from a man aged 55 to 70 with COVID-19, enrolled during active disease. Sequencing input: peripheral blood.

CDR3 coding DNA: TGCGCCAGCAGCTTAGGAGGACAGGGGGCAGAAAAACTGTTTTTT. Translating it yields CASSLGGQGAEKLFF. This chain links TRBV5-1 with TRBJ1-4; 11 bases match TRBD1. This CDR3 contains 15 residues. J lost 8 bases, V lost 2 bases, and 5 bases had no gene match. Germline CDR1 is SGHRS and CDR2 is YFSETQ.